This T cell receptor (beta chain) was identified during a study of blood T cell repertoires in COVID-19. Study-wide context: Acute and convalescent COVID-19 specimens originated in the United States, Italy and Spain. PBMCs, B-cell-depleted T cells, or T cells provided the cDNA or gDNA that made up the material.

After removal of 3 bases from V and 0 bases from J, the junction contained 5 bases not matched to a gene. CDR1 and CDR2 (germline): DFQATT, SNEGSKA (reference sequence). This CDR3 has 15 amino acids. In the original analysis: By means of reference gene primer amplification, nucleated cell counts were estimated. Data came from immunoSEQ multiplex PCR; TCRdb stores just in-frame clones and leaves some out. Clone size and V and J calls were adopted from that table, with D and trimming inferred from the DNA. Among under 300,000 clones, almost 85% were seen once, and the ten largest hold 4%. The J gene is TRBJ2-3, the V gene TRBV20-1, with 8 bases identical to TRBD2. Sequencing used peripheral blood. The source of this sequence is a man between 45 and 60 years old with acute or convalescent COVID-19. CDR3 DNA: TGCAGTGCTAGTGATAGCGGGACTAGCACAGATACGCAGTATTTT. Translated: CSASDSGTSTDTQYF.